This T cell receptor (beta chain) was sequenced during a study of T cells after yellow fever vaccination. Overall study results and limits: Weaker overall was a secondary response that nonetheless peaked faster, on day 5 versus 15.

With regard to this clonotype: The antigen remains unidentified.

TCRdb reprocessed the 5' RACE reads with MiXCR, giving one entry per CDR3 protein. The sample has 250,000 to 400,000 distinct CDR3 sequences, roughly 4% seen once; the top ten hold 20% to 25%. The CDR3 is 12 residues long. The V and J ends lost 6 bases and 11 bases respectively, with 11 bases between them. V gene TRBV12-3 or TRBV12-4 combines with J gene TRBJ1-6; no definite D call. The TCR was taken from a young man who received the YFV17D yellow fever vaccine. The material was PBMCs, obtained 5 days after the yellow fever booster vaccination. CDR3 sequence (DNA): TGTGCCAGCAGCTTCACCCGGGCACCCCTCCACTTT. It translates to CASSFTRAPLHF.